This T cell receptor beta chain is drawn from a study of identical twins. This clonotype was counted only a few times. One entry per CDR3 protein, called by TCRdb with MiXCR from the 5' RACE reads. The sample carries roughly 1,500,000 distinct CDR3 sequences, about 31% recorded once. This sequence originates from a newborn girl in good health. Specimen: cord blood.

The CDR3 bases are TGTGCCAGCAGTTTTTTCCCCATGACTAGCGGCAAGGGCGAGACCCAGTACTTC. Protein sequence: CASSFFPMTSGKGETQYF. The chain couples TRBV27 to TRBJ2-5; 9 nucleotides line up with TRBD2. Trimming at V came to 3 bases and at J to 5 bases, leaving 16 bases not matched to a gene. The CDR3 totals 18 residues. Germline V gene sequence: CDR1 MNHEY, CDR2 SMNVEV (reference sequence).